This TCR beta chain was observed in a study of monozygotic twins with inflammatory bowel disease. Overall study results and limits: With inverse Simpson as the measure, TCRbeta diversity was lower in IBD patients than in healthy co-twins. With others, IBD patients shared fewer clonotypes than healthy twins did, especially with disease activity.

Every TCR library used 3500 ng of total RNA. No DNA is given; TCRdb re-called the 5' RACE reads and lists each CDR3 protein once. The sample has over 200,000 distinct CDR3 sequences. Concerning this clonotype: Its antigen remains unidentified.

This CDR3 comprises 15 residues. Germline lookup yields CDR1 SGHTA and CDR2 FQGNSA. One blood sample of 2.5 ml was taken from each donor. Sample: blood. The chain has TRBV7-2 and TRBJ2-1; TCRdb's D call, TRBD2, is unchecked because there is no DNA. This clonotype was obtained from a human donor with ulcerative colitis or Crohn's disease, or a healthy co-twin of an affected twin (not recorded which). CDR3 sequence reads: CASRPPSGGDNEQFF.